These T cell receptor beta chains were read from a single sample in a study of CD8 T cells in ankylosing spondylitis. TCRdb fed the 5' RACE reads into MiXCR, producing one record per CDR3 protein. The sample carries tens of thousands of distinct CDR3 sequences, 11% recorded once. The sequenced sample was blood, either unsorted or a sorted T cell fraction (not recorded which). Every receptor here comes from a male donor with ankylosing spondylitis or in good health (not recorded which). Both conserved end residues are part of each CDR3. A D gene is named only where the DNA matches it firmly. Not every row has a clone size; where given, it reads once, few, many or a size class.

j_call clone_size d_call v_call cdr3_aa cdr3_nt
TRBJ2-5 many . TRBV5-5 CASSLIVAGLETQYF TGTGCCAGCAGCTTGATCGTGGCAGGGTTGGAGACCCAGTACTTC
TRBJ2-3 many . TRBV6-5 CASSYSRGGQYF TGTGCCAGCAGTTACTCCCGGGGTGGGCAGTATTTT
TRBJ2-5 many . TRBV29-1 CSVHGSEGGQQTQYF TGCAGCGTCCATGGCAGCGAAGGGGGACAACAGACCCAGTACTTC
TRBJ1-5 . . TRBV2 CTSSEAPGWGQPQHF TGTACCAGCAGTGAAGCCCCCGGGTGGGGTCAGCCCCAGCATTTT
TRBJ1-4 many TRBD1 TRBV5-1 CASSWGQGLTNEKLFF TGCGCCAGCAGCTGGGGACAGGGACTCACTAATGAAAAACTGTTTTTT
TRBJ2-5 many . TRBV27 CASRRSGEETQYF TGTGCCAGCAGACGGTCGGGAGAAGAGACCCAGTACTTC
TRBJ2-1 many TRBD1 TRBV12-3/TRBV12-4 CASSLRQGASEQFF TGTGCCAGCAGTTTAAGGCAGGGGGCGAGTGAGCAGTTCTTC
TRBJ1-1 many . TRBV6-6 CASSYPRNTEAFF TGTGCCAGCAGTTACCCGAGGAACACTGAAGCTTTCTTT
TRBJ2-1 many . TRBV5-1 CASSLGAGSYNEQFF TGCGCCAGCAGCTTGGGTGCAGGGTCCTACAATGAGCAGTTCTTC
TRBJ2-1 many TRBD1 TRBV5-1 CASSHRDRGEYNEQFF TGCGCCAGCAGCCACCGGGACAGGGGGGAGTACAATGAGCAGTTCTTC
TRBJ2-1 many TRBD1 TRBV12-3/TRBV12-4 CASTRDRYGNEQFF TGTGCCAGCACGCGGGACAGGTACGGCAATGAGCAGTTCTTC
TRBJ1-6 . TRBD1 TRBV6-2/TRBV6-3 CASSYVGTEHLLYNSPLHF TGTGCCAGCAGTTACGTCGGGACAGAGCATCTCCTCTATAATTCACCCCTCCACTTT
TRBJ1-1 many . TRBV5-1 CASSLGSANTEAFF TGCGCCAGCAGCTTGGGTAGTGCGAACACTGAAGCTTTCTTT
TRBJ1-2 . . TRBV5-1 CASSIPEVNPDGYTF TGCGCCAGCAGCATTCCCGAGGTTAACCCAGATGGCTACACCTTC
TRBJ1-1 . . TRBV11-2 CASSLQGSTEAFF TGTGCCAGCAGCTTACAGGGGAGCACTGAAGCTTTCTTT
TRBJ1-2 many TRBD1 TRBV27 CASSVQGADGYTF TGTGCCAGCAGCGTCCAGGGGGCGGATGGCTACACCTTC
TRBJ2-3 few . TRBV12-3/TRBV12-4 CASSLSPGGGQDTQYF TGTGCCAGCAGTTTGAGCCCGGGGGGCGGCCAAGATACGCAGTATTTT
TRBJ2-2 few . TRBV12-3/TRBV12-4 CASSPSGNTGELFF TGTGCCAGCAGTCCCTCCGGGAACACCGGGGAGCTGTTTTTT
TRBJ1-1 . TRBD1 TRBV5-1 CASSPTTGSNTEAFF TGCGCCAGCAGCCCTACGACAGGGTCGAACACTGAAGCTTTCTTT
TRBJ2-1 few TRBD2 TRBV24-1 CATSAPTSGGYNEQFF TGTGCCACCAGTGCCCCTACTAGCGGGGGTTACAATGAGCAGTTCTTC
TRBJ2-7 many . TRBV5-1 CASSLDRPPDEQYF TGCGCCAGCAGCTTGGACAGGCCCCCGGACGAGCAGTACTTC
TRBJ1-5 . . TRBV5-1 CASRPGGRSNQPQHF TGCGCCAGCAGGCCGGGGGGAAGAAGCAATCAGCCCCAGCATTTT
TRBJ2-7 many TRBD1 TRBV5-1 CASSPDVGQGIDEQYF TGCGCCAGCAGCCCAGATGTGGGACAGGGCATCGACGAGCAGTACTTC
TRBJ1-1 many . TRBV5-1 CASSFGWENTEAFF TGCGCCAGCAGCTTTGGGTGGGAGAACACTGAAGCTTTCTTT
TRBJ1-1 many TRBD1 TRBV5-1 CASSLDRGRNTEAFF TGCGCCAGCAGCTTGGACAGGGGCCGGAACACTGAAGCTTTCTTT
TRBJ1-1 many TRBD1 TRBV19 CASSGFRDRAMNTEAFF TGTGCCAGTAGTGGATTCCGGGACAGGGCCATGAACACTGAAGCTTTCTTT
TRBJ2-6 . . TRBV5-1 CASRSALSGANVLTF TGCGCCAGCAGGTCGGCACTGTCTGGGGCCAACGTCCTGACTTTC
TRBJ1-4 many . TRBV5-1 CASSLGPGSEKLFF TGCGCCAGCAGCTTGGGACCAGGGAGTGAAAAACTGTTTTTT
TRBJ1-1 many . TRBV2 CASSIYRNTEAFF TGTGCCAGCAGTATCTATCGGAACACTGAAGCTTTCTTT
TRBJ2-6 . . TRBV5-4 CATVQENSGANVLTF TGTGCCACCGTTCAGGAGAACTCTGGGGCCAACGTCCTGACTTTC
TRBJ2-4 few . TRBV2 CASRETVAKNIQYF TGTGCCAGCAGGGAGACTGTAGCCAAAAACATTCAGTACTTC
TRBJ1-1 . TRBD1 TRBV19 CASGNRGTEAFF TGTGCCAGTGGCAACAGGGGCACTGAAGCTTTCTTT
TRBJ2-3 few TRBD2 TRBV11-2 CASSFTAGLAGRDTQYF TGTGCCAGCAGCTTCACCGCGGGACTAGCGGGCAGAGATACGCAGTATTTT